This entry features one TCR beta chain sequence. Its antigen is currently unknown. There are 15 residues in the CDR3. The germline CDR1 and CDR2 sequences are SGHAT and FQNNGV. The V and J ends lost 0 bases and 4 bases, in that order; junction bases with no gene match: 1. The timepoints at which blood was sampled were baseline, cycle 4 day 1, and cycle 7 day 1. The source of the sample is a study of OX40 agonist ivuxolimab in advanced cancers. Study conclusions and caveats: The study observed clonal expansion of CD4+ and CD8+ blood T cells by week 6 at 0.1 to 3.0 mg/kg. People who partly responded at 0.1-3.0 mg/kg had some of the least clonal expansion seen.

This table comes from immunoSEQ multiplex PCR, and its TCRdb copy is limited to in-frame clones, with some not included. This sample yields roughly 68,000 clones, of which approximately 90% are seen a single time; around an eighth belongs to the top ten. The receptor's source is an adult with an advanced solid tumor such as melanoma, head and neck, liver or kidney cancer. This sample comprised CD4+ or CD8+ T cells sorted from blood, obtained in a trial of the OX40 agonist ivuxolimab. This chain uses TRBV11-2 with TRBJ2-2; 8 bases are shared with TRBD1. The CDR3 DNA reads TGTGCCAGCAGCTTAGACAGGGGGCGCACCGGGGAGCTGTTTTTT. Residues: CASSLDRGRTGELFF.